The T cell receptor (beta chain) under discussion was sequenced for a study of Ad26.COV2.S vaccination and SARS-CoV-2 variants. Study background: Each vaccinee took Ad26.COV2.S intramuscularly, once or twice 56 days apart. General study findings and limits: TCR breadth and depth estimates may have understated total T cell responses.

Sample treatment: approximately 18 received Ad26.COV2.S at low or high dose, single or two shots; a few received placebo; per-sample allocation not given. Samples were taken on day 63 after the first vaccine or placebo injection. The protocol was immunoSEQ multiplex PCR, while the TCRdb copy is restricted to in-frame clones and leaves out a portion. This sample has fewer than 900,000 clones, with more than 70% found just once. A remark on this clone: What it recognizes is unknown.

V was cut by 4 bases and J by 7 bases, with 14 bases left in between. This CDR3 spans 14 amino acids. CDR1 is SGHNT and CDR2 is YENEEA in the germline V gene. J is TRBJ2-1 and V is TRBV11-3; weak D call: TRBD1 (5 bases). Material: peripheral blood, obtained in a trial of Ad26.COV2.S vaccine versus placebo. The receptor's source is a person between 18 and 59 years old who received the Ad26.COV2.S COVID-19 vaccine or a placebo. The CDR3 DNA is TGTGCCAGCAGCTCCAGCTCTCAGGGAAATGAGCAGTTCTTC. It yields the protein CASSSSSQGNEQFF.